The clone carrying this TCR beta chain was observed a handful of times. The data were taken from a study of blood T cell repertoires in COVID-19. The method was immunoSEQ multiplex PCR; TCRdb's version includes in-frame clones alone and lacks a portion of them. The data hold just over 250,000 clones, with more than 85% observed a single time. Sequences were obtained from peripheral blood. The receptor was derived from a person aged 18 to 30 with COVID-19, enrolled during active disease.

In DNA form, the CDR3 reads TGTGCCAGCAGCCAAGGACAGTATGGCTACACCTTC. Translating gives CASSQGQYGYTF. V and J are TRBV4-2 and TRBJ1-2, with a weak D call TRBD1 (5 bases). Trimming took off 1 base at V and 5 bases at J, with 5 bases between the two ends. The V gene's germline CDR1 is LGHNA and CDR2 YNFKEQ. The CDR3 is made up of 12 amino acids.